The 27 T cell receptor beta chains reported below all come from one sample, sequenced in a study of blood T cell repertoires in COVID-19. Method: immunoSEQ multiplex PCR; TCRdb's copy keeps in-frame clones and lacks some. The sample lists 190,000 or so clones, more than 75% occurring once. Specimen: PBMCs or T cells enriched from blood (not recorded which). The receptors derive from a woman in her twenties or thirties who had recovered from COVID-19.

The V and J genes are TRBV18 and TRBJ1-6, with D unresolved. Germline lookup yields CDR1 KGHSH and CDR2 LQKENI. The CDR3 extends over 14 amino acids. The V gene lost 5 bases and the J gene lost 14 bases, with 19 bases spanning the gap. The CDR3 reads CASSSRTPWEALHF. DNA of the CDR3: TGTGCCAGCTCATCTCGCACCCCATGGGAGGCCCTCCACTTT.

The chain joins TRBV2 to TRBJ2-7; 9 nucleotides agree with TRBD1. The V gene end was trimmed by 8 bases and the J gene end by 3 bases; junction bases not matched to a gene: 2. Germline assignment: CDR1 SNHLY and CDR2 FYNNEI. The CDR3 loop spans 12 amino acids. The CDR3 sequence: CASHRGRYEQYF. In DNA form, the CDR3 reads TGTGCCAGCCACAGGGGGCGCTACGAGCAGTACTTC. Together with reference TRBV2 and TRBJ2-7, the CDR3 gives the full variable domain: EPEVTQTPSHQVTQMGQEVILRCVPISNHLYFYWYRQILGQKVEFLVSFYNNEISEKSEIFDDQFSVERPDGSNFTLKIRSTKLEDSAMYFCASHRGRYEQYFGPGTRLTVT.

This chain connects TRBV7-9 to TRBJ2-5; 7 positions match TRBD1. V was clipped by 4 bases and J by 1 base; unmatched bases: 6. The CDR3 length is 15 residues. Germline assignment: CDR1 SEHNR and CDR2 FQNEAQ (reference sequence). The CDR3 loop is CASSSRQGSQETQYF. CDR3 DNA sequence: TGTGCCAGCAGCTCCCGACAGGGTTCCCAAGAGACCCAGTACTTC.

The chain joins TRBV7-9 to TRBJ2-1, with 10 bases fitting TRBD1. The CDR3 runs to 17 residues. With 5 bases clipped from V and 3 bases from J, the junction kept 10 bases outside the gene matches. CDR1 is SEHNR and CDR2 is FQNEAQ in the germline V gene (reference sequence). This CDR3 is CASSPRAWTGGYNEQFF. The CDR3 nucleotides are TGTGCCAGCAGCCCCAGGGCGTGGACAGGGGGCTACAATGAGCAGTTCTTC. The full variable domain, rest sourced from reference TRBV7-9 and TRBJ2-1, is DTGVSQNPRHKITKRGQNVTFRCDPISEHNRLYWYRQTLGQGPEFLTYFQNEAQLEKSRLLSDRFSAERPKGSFSTLEIQRTEQGDSAMYLCASSPRAWTGGYNEQFFGPGTRLTVL.

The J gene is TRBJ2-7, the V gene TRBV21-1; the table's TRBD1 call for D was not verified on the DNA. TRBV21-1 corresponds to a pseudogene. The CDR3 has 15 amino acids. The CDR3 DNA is TGTGCCAGCAGCTTACCGGGACAGGGGGCTGGGGAGCAGTACTTC. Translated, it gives CASSLPGQGAGEQYF.

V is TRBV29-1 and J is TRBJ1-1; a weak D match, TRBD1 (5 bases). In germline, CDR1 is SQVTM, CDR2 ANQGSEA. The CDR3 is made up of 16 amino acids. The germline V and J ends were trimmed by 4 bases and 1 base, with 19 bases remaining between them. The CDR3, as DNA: TGCAGCGTTGGGGCCCTACGAAATAGGGGGAACACTGAAGCTTTCTTT. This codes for CSVGALRNRGNTEAFF. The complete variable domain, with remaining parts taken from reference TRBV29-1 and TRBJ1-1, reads SAVISQKPSRDICQRGTSLTIQCQVDSQVTMMFWYRQQPGQSLTLIATANQGSEATYESGFVIDKFPISRPNLTFSTLTVSNMSPEDSSIYLCSVGALRNRGNTEAFFGQGTRLTVV.

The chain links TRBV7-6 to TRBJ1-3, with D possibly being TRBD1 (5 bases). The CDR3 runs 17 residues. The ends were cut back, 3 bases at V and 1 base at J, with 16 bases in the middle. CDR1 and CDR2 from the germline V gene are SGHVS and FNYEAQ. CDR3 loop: CASSLGQGFESGNTIYF. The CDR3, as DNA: TGTGCCAGCAGCTTGGGGCAGGGATTTGAGTCTGGAAACACCATATATTTT.

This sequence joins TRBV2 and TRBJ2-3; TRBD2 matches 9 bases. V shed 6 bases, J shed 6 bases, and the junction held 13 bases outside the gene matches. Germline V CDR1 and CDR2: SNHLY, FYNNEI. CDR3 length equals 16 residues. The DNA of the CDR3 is TGTGCCAGCAGCCCTGGAGGAGCGGGAGGATCGGATACGCAGTATTTT. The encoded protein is CASSPGGAGGSDTQYF.

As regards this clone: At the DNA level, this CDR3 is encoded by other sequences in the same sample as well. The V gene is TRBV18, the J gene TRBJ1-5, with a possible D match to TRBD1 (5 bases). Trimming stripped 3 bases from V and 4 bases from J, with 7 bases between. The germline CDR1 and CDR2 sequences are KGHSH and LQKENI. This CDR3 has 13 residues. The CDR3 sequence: CASSPGGNQPQHF. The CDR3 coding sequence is TGTGCCAGCTCACCGGGGGGGAATCAGCCCCAGCATTTT.

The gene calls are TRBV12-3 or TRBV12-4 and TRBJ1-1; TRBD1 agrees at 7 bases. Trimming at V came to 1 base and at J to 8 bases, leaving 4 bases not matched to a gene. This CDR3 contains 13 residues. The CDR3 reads CASSLVQGNEAFF. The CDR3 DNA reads TGTGCCAGCAGTTTAGTACAGGGGAACGAAGCTTTCTTT.

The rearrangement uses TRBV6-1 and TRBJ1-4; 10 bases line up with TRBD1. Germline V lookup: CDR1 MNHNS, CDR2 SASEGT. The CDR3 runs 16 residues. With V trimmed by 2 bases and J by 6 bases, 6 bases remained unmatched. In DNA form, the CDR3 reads TGTGCCAGCAGTGAACAAGGGACAGGGGCTGATGAAAAACTGTTTTTT. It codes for CASSEQGTGADEKLFF.

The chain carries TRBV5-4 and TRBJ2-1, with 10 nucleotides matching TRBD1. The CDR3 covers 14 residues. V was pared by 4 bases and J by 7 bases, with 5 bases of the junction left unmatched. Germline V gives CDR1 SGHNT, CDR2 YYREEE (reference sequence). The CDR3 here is CASSTGDRGNEQFF. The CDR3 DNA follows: TGTGCCAGCAGCACAGGGGACAGGGGTAATGAGCAGTTCTTC.

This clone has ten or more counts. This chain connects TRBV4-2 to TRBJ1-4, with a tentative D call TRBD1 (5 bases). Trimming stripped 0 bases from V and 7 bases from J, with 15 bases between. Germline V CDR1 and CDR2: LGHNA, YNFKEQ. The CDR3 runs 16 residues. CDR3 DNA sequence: TGTGCCAGCAGCCAAGATTTGGAAGGGGCCCGTGAAAAACTGTTTTTT. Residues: CASSQDLEGAREKLFF.

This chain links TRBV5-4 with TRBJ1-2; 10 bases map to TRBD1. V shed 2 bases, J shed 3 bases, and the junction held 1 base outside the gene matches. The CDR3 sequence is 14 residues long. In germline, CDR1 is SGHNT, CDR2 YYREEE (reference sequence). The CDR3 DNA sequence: TGTGCCAGCAGCTTTGGGACAGGGGACTATGGCTACACCTTC. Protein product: CASSFGTGDYGYTF.

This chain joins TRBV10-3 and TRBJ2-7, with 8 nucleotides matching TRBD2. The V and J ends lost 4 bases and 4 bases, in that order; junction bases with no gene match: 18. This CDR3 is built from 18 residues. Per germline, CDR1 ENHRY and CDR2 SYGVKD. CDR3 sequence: CAISGPGGAGDMLYEQYF. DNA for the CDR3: TGTGCCATCAGTGGCCCCGGGGGAGCGGGAGACATGTTATACGAGCAGTACTTC.

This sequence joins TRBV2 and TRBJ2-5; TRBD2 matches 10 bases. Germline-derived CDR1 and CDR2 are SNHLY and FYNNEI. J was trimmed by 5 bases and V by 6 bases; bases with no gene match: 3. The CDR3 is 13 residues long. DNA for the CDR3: TGTGCCAGCAGCGGACTAGCGGAGGAGACCCAGTACTTC. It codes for CASSGLAEETQYF. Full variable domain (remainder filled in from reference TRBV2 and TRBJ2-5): EPEVTQTPSHQVTQMGQEVILRCVPISNHLYFYWYRQILGQKVEFLVSFYNNEISEKSEIFDDQFSVERPDGSNFTLKIRSTKLEDSAMYFCASSGLAEETQYFGPGTRLLVL.

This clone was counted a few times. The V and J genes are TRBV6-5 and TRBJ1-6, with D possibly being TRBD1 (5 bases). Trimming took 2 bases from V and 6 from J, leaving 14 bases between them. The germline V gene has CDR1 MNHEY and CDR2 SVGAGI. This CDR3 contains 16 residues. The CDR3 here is CASSYTGVTPNSPLHF. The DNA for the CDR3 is TGTGCCAGCAGTTACACGGGGGTTACCCCTAATTCACCCCTCCACTTT.

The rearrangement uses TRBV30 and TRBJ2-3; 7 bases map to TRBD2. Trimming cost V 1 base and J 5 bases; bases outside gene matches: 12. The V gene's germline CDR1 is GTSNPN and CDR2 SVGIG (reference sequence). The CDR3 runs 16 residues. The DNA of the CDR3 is TGTGCCTGGAGTGATTTAGGGAGGGCCGTTATAGATACGCAGTATTTT. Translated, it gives CAWSDLGRAVIDTQYF.

Here the CDR3 reads CASSPGTGYETQYF. CDR3 nucleotide sequence: TGTGCCAGCAGTCCAGGGACAGGCTACGAGACCCAGTACTTC. The genes are TRBV6-5 and TRBJ2-5; 8 bases are a match to TRBD1. V was pared by 5 bases and J by 5 bases, with 7 bases of the junction left unmatched. The CDR3 loop spans 14 amino acids. Germline V CDR1 and CDR2: MNHEY, SVGAGI.

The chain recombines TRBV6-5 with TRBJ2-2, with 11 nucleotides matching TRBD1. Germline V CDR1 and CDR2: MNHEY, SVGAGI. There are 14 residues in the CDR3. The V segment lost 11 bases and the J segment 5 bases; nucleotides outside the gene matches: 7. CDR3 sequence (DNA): TGTGCCTCCACAGGGACAGGGGGAACCGGGGAGCTGTTTTTT. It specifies CASTGTGGTGELFF.

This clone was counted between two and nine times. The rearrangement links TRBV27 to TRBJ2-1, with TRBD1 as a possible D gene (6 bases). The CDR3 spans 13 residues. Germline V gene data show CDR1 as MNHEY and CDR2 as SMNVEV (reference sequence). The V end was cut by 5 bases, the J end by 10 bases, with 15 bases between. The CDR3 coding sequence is TGTGCCAGCAGTCTCACCCTTGACAGGGAGCAGTTCTTC. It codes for CASSLTLDREQFF.

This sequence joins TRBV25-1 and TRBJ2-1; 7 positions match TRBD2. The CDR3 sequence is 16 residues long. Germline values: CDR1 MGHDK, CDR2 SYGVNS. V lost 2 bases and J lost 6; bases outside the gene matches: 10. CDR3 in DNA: TGTGCCAGCAGTGAACCCAGGGCGGGAGCAATCAATGAGCAGTTCTTC. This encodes CASSEPRAGAINEQFF. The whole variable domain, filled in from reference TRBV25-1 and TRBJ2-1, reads EADIYQTPRYLVIGTGKKITLECSQTMGHDKMYWYQQDPGMELHLIHYSYGVNSTEKGDLSSESTVSRIRTEHFPLTLESARPSHTSQYLCASSEPRAGAINEQFFGPGTRLTVL.

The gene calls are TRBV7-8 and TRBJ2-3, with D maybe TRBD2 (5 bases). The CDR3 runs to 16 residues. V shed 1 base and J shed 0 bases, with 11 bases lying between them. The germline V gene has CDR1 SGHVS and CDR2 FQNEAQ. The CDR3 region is CASSLVAGRSTDTQYF. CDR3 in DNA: TGTGCCAGCAGCTTAGTCGCGGGTAGGAGCACAGATACGCAGTATTTT.

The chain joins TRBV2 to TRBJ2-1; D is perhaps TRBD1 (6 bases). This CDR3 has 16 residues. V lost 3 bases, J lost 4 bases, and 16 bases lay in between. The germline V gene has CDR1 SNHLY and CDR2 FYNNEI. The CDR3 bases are TGTGCCAGCAGTGAGGAGTTGGGGACACCATACAATGAGCAGTTCTTC. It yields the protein CASSEELGTPYNEQFF.

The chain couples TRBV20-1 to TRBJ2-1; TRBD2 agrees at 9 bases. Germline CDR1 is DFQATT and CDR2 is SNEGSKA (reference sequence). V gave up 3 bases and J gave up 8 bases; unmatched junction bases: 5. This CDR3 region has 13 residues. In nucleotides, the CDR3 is TGCAGTGCTAGTGCGGGAGGGTTTTATGAGCAGTTCTTC. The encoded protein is CSASAGGFYEQFF.

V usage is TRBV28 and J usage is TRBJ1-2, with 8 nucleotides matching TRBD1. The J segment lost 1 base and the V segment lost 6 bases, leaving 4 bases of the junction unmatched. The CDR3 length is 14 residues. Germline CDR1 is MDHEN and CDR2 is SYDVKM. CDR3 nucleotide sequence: TGTGCCAGCAGGTTCGACAGGGGTAACTATGGCTACACCTTC. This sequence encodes CASRFDRGNYGYTF.

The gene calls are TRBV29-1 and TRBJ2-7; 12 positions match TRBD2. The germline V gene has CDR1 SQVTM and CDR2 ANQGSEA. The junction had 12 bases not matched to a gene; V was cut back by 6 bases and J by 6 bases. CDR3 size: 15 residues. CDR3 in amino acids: CSVGLAGKTTGEQYF. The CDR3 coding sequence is TGCAGCGTCGGACTAGCGGGAAAAACTACTGGCGAGCAGTACTTC.